This TCR beta chain came from a study of shared clonotypes between healthy human individuals. General study points: Sample collection involved blood only; tissue repertoires are likely different.

J lost 3 bases, V lost 2 bases, and 7 bases had no gene match. CDR3 length: 16 amino acids. Germline V gene lookup returns CDR1 MNHNY and CDR2 SVGAGI (reference sequence). Once extracted for a subset, genomic DNA was divided evenly among several immunoSEQ plates. DNA input for the unsorted PBMC replicate PCRs was roughly 290 ng, about 30,000 T cell genomes. Authors' analysis steps: ImmunoSEQ gave junction-only sequences without quality scores, so filtering differed. Sequenced by immunoSEQ multiplex PCR; TCRdb stores in-frame clones only, minus some. The V and J calls and clone size were taken over from that table, and D and trimming were inferred from the DNA. Seen here are around 500,000 clones, 81% observed once, and the top ten hold roughly 12%. To note about this clone: The antigen is unknown. Given a far larger clone just one base away, this is likely a sequencing read error.

The source material was PBMCs. This TCR came from a woman between 40 and 50 years old in good health. Some clones in this sample may be carry-over from other donors' samples. This sequence joins TRBV6-6 and TRBJ2-7; 10 nucleotides match TRBD2. CDR3 region: CASSYTASGSYYEQYF. CDR3 DNA sequence: TGTGCCAGCAGTTACACGGCTAGCGGGAGCTACTACGAGCAGTACTTC.